This T cell receptor beta chain was identified in a study of blood T cell repertoires in COVID-19. In the study overall: From the United States, Italy and Spain came samples of acute and convalescent COVID-19. PBMCs, B-cell-depleted T cells, or T cells provided the cDNA or gDNA that made up the material.

Source study methods: Estimates of nucleated cell counts were drawn from the amplification of reference gene primers. Data came from immunoSEQ multiplex PCR; TCRdb stores just in-frame clones and leaves some out. Clone size and V and J calls were adopted from that table, with D and trimming inferred from the DNA. Of about 280,000 clones in the sample, 88% were seen once. This clone was recorded once. Germline loops: CDR1 KGHDR, CDR2 SFDVKD. Trimming at V came to 0 bases and at J to 0 bases, leaving 13 bases not matched to a gene. This CDR3 comprises 19 residues. What was sequenced was peripheral blood. J is TRBJ2-7 and V is TRBV24-1, with 7 bases fitting TRBD1. The TCR originated in a man between 18 and 35 years old with active or convalescent COVID-19. The CDR3 nucleotides read TGTGCCACCAGTGATTTGAGTTCTCCGGGACAGCAAAACTCCTACGAGCAGTACTTC. Encoded protein: CATSDLSSPGQQNSYEQYF.